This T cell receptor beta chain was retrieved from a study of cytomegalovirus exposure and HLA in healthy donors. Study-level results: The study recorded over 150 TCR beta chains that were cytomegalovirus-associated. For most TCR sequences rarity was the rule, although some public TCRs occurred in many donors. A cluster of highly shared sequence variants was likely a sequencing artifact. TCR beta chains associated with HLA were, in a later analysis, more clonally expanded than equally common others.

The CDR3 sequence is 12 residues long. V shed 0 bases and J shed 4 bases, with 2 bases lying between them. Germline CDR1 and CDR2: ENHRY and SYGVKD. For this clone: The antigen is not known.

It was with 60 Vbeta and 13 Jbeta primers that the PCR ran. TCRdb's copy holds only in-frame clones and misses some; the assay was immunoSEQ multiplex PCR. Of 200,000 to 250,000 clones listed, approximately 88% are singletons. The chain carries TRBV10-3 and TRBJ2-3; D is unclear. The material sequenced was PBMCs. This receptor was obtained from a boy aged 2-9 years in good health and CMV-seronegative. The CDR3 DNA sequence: TGTGCCATCAGTGAGTCCGCAGATACGCAGTATTTT. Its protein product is CAISESADTQYF.